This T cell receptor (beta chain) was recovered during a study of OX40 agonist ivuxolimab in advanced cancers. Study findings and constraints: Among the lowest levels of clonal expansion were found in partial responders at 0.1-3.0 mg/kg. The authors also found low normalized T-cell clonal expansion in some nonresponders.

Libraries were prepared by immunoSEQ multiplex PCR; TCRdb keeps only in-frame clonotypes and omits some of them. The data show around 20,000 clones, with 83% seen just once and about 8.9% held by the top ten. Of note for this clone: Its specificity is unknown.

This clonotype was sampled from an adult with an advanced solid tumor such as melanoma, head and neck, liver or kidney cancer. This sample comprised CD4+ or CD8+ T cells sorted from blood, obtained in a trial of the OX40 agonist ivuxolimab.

The CDR3 loop reads CASSQGGTGDEKLFF. DNA for the CDR3: TGCGCCAGCAGCCAAGGAGGGACAGGGGATGAAAAACTGTTTTTT. The chain links TRBV4-3 to TRBJ1-4; TRBD1 matches 10 bases. The junction had 2 bases not matched to a gene; V was cut back by 1 base and J by 6 bases. This CDR3 region has 15 residues. The germline V gene encodes CDR1 LGHNA and CDR2 YSLEER.